A single sample is the source of the 8 T cell receptor beta chains below, sequenced in a study of patients and donors after allogeneic stem cell transplantation. TCRdb recomputed calls from the RT-PCR reads with MiXCR, one row per CDR3 protein. The sample lists about 200,000 distinct CDR3 sequences; over 30% were seen once. The sequenced sample consisted of blood, either unsorted or a sorted T cell fraction (not recorded which). The receptors were gathered from a human donor who was either an allogeneic HSCT recipient or a stem cell or donor lymphocyte infusion donor (not recorded which). It is not recorded whose cells these are; they may come from a transplant donor.

This clonotype turned up a few times. The V and J genes are TRBV9 and TRBJ1-2; 7 bases align to TRBD1. This CDR3 comprises 14 residues. Germline values: CDR1 SGDLS, CDR2 YYNGEE. With 1 base clipped from V and 8 bases from J, the junction kept 8 bases outside the gene matches. CDR3: CASSVRQGLGGYTF. The CDR3 nucleotides read TGTGCCAGCAGCGTAAGACAGGGCTTGGGCGGCTACACCTTC.

This clonotype was detected a few times. The chain joins TRBV5-5 to TRBJ2-1, with 7 bases fitting TRBD1. V trimming: 0 bases; J trimming: 4 bases; junction bases outside the gene matches: 4. In germline, CDR1 is SGHKS, CDR2 YYEKEE (reference sequence). This CDR3 has 15 residues. The chain's CDR3 is CASSLVGTAYNEQFF. In nucleotides, the CDR3 is TGTGCCAGCAGCTTGGTCGGGACAGCGTACAATGAGCAGTTCTTC.

The table lists this clonotype with a few counts. V gene TRBV4-3 combines with J gene TRBJ1-5; the D is unclear. Germline V lookup: CDR1 LGHNA, CDR2 YSLEER. The V end was cut by 4 bases, the J end by 4 bases, with 11 bases between. The CDR3 is made up of 14 amino acids. CDR3 sequence (DNA): TGCGCCAGCAGCCGGAATCCATGGAATCAGCCCCAGCATTTT. Translation: CASSRNPWNQPQHF.

The chain has TRBV5-1 and TRBJ1-6; 7 positions agree with TRBD1. Germline lookup yields CDR1 SGHRS and CDR2 YFSETQ. Germline trimming cut 2 bases from V and 8 bases from J; bases unmatched to any gene: 10. The CDR3 sequence is 16 residues long. CDR3 in amino acids: CASSLIVQGTYSPLHF. As DNA, the CDR3 is TGCGCCAGCAGCTTAATCGTACAGGGGACTTATTCACCCCTCCACTTT.

This chain connects TRBV7-6 to TRBJ2-3; 8 bases agree with TRBD2. The J segment lost 5 bases and the V segment lost 5 bases, leaving 9 bases of the junction unmatched. CDR1 and CDR2 (germline): SGHVS, FNYEAQ. The CDR3 spans 15 residues. As DNA, the CDR3 is TGTGCCAGCAGCCAGATGGGGACTAGAAGAGATACGCAGTATTTT. This gives the protein CASSQMGTRRDTQYF.

The CDR3 loop is CASSPRDATDTIYF. The CDR3 DNA reads as TGTGCCAGCAGCCCCCGGGACGCCACTGACACCATATATTTT. This rearrangement joins TRBV7-9 to TRBJ1-3; D is perhaps TRBD1 (5 bases). Germline V gene lookup returns CDR1 SEHNR and CDR2 FQNEAQ (reference sequence). Trimming cost V 5 bases and J 8 bases, with 16 bases left between them. CDR3 length equals 14 residues. The whole variable domain, filled in from reference TRBV7-9 and TRBJ1-3, reads DTGVSQNPRHKITKRGQNVTFRCDPISEHNRLYWYRQTLGQGPEFLTYFQNEAQLEKSRLLSDRFSAERPKGSFSTLEIQRTEQGDSAMYLCASSPRDATDTIYFGEGSWLTVV.

This clonotype was observed a handful of times. This chain uses TRBV5-1 with TRBJ1-1; D not certain. This CDR3 is built from 15 residues. The ends were cut back, 0 bases at V and 0 bases at J, with 9 bases in the middle. Germline assignment: CDR1 SGHRS and CDR2 YFSETQ. The CDR3 DNA reads TGCGCCAGCAGCTTGGACAGCTACATGAACACTGAAGCTTTCTTT. This codes for CASSLDSYMNTEAFF.

This clonotype was observed a handful of times. It may be a read error: a sequence one base away is much more abundant. The chain uses TRBV3-1 and TRBJ1-5, with D uncertain. Trimming shortened V by 0 bases and J by 7 bases, and 4 bases separated the two germline ends. CDR3 size: 12 residues. CDR1 is LGHDT and CDR2 is YNNKEL in the germline V gene (reference sequence). In nucleotides, the CDR3 is TGTGCCAGCAGCCAAGAAGGCCAGCCCCAGCATTTT. Translating it yields CASSQEGQPQHF.